This T cell receptor (beta chain) was recovered during a study of blood T cells in healthy people across ages. General observations from the study: Unsorted PBMC input precluded a conclusive naive versus antigen-experienced comparison.

The germline gives CDR1 GTSNPN, CDR2 SVGIG (reference sequence). The V end was cut by 2 bases, the J end by 6 bases, with 11 bases between. This CDR3 has 13 residues. The second PCR ran about 7 to 12 cycles with a sample-barcoded 5' primer and J-beta primers. One entry per CDR3 protein results from TCRdb running MiXCR on the 5' RACE reads. This table has roughly 720,000 distinct CDR3 sequences, approximately 55% appearing once. Concerning this clonotype: Its specificity is unknown.

This clonotype was sampled from an elderly man in good health. The gene calls are TRBV30 and TRBJ1-5, with D hard to call. The source material was blood. CDR3 in DNA: TGTGCCTGGAGTCCTCTGGTCGGTCAGCCCCAGCATTTT. This gives the protein CAWSPLVGQPQHF.